This record covers a single TCR beta chain. The antigen remains unidentified. The data belong to a study of T-cell memory formation after mild COVID-19. V shed 2 bases and J 5 bases; nucleotides not matched to a gene: 7. Germline loops: CDR1 MNHEY, CDR2 SVGAGI. The CDR3 contains 16 residues. TCRdb independently ran MiXCR on the 5' RACE reads; one entry per CDR3 protein. The sample has about 560,000 distinct CDR3 sequences, 17% seen once; the top ten hold roughly 7.8%. Notes on the study in general: Of the contracting clones, CD4+ ones lay mainly in CM and EM, and CD8+ ones in EMRA. Clones that got smaller from day 15 to 85 had even CD4/CD8, while clones growing later tipped toward CD4+.

This chain uses TRBV6-5 with TRBJ2-2, with TRBD2 matching 8 bases. Specimen: PBMCs or a T cell subset sorted from them (not recorded which). This TCR was sampled from an adult woman who had mild COVID-19 (a few samples of this study predate the infection). Cell type and time point are not known. The CDR3 DNA follows: TGTGCCAGCAGTTACAGGGGGAGCGGGAGAACCGGGGAGCTGTTTTTT. Its translation is CASSYRGSGRTGELFF.